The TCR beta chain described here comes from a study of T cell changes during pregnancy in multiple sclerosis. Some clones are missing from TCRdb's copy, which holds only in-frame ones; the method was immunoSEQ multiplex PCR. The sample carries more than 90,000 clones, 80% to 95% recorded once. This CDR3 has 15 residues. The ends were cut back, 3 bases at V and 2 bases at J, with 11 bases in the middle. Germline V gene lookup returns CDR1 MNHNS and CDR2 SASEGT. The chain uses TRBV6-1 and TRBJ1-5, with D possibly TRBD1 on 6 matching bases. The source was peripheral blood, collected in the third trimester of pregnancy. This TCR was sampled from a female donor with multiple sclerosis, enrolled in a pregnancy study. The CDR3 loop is CASSEVRQGNQPQHF. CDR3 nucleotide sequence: TGTGCCAGCAGTGAGGTTCGACAGGGCAATCAGCCCCAGCATTTT.